Sequencing of this T cell receptor (beta chain) was carried out in a study of naive and memory T cell subsets listed by TCRdb under 2017. In terms of the full investigation: Sorted naive and memory T cell subsets from peripheral blood were analyzed in the study using a UMI-based, open-source pipeline for TCR alpha and beta sequencing. Complete agreement was observed between the functional CMV T cell responses and the IgG serology results. RNA was DNase-treated and reverse transcribed with TCR constant-region primers, mostly using SuperScript III.

CDR1 and CDR2, looked up from the germline V gene, are SGHTA and FQGNSA. The CDR3 starts with the cysteine, ends with the phenylalanine, and has 15 residues. Of the read, only the CDR3 DNA is kept; its 45 bases are in frame from base 1. Trimming takes 1 base from V and 6 bases from J, and the germline ends sit 13 bases apart. Note on this clonotype: What this receptor recognizes is not known. It has no much larger one-base neighbor in the sample; base qualities were not kept.

Separate amplification of TCR alpha and beta chain libraries was performed from the second PCR step onward. To determine each donor's CMV status, fresh PBMCs were stimulated overnight with CMV viral lysate, and IFNgamma production from CD4+ T cells was then assessed. Using Miltenyi beads, CD4 T cells were first positively selected, and CD8 T cells were then positively selected from the CD4-negative fraction. Cells were stained for CD3, CD4, CD8, CD45RA, CD27 and a live/dead dye and were sorted on a BD Aria II into four subsets based on CD45RA and CD27. Blood came from a few healthy volunteers, each fractionated into CD4 and CD8 T cells and then into four differentiation subsets. Around 110 ml of peripheral blood was taken from each donor, and PBMC were separated by density-gradient centrifugation on Ficoll-Paque PLUS. Sorted cells were lysed in RLT buffer, after which RNA was extracted using a Qiagen RNeasy kit and stored at -80 degrees C.

Preparation of the library involved UMI-ligation and nested PCR. The beta constant-region primer consisted of an equimolar mixture of two oligonucleotides that together covered TRBC1 and TRBC2. A single-stranded oligonucleotide containing the SP2 primer and a 12-nucleotide UMI was joined to the 3' end of the cDNA by T4 RNA ligase 1. Four rounds of PCR, combining the SP2 primer with nested alpha and beta constant-region primers, were used to amplify the ligated cDNA. The ligation reaction was incubated at 16°C for about 20-25 hours. PCR2 was usually performed as a SYBR Green qPCR and halted at a preset threshold so that over-amplification would not occur. Every purification after the first one was done using Agencourt AMPure XP magnetic beads. Libraries were quantified by Qubit and checked on a TapeStation, with a main peak expected near 650 bp. Pooled libraries were sequenced on an Illumina MiSeq using v2 2x251 paired-end kits, and typically roughly 0.95-2.2 million reads were obtained per sample. Each sample was pooled at about 4.3 nM, and roughly 4.5-7% PhiX was included to help cluster recognition. The original methods were these. FASTQ reads processed by Demultiplexor were assigned V and J genes by Decombinator through tag matching that tolerated a single base-pair mismatch. By using UMIs, Collapsinator corrected both sequencing errors and the frequency errors caused by PCR heterogeneity. CDR3Translator translated TCRs and extracted CDR3s from the conserved cysteine to the FGXG phenylalanine, flagging non-productive sequences. Gini, Shannon entropy and inverse Simpson indices were calculated on repertoires that had been subsampled to equal numbers of UMI-defined TCRs. Power-law fits to clonotype abundance distributions were performed by maximum likelihood within the linear range. On one naive CD8 sample, the pipeline and MIGEC gave similar UMI counts, unique TCR numbers and clonal distributions. In one analysis, naive TCRs also found in any memory subset of the same donor were removed from the naive repertoire. A set of roughly 6,600 CMV-associated CDR3 sequences, compiled from VDJdb and a published dataset, was used to search the repertoires. TCRdb reworked the public reads: Q25 trimming with fastp, MiXCR clone assembly, productive beta chains retained. Rows are unified per CDR3 protein, each entry keeping the most common DNA and genes. The V and J calls reflect TCRdb's pipeline rather than the authors' work. The sample table contains some 150,000 distinct CDR3 sequences; only one count was recorded for approximately 15% of them. The ten largest clones take up 0.14% of the sample.

Paper-wide results and their limitations: After error correction, over 90% of naive TCR sequences appeared only once, giving much steeper abundance distributions than memory subsets. RNA-based TCR counts may be affected by expression changes linked to T cell activation and differentiation. The repertoire findings for the naive and memory subsets could not be validated against a ground truth, as none was available. Each clonotype was defined as a single alpha or beta chain sequence rather than as a paired alpha/beta receptor. In both CD4 and CD8 cells, a rise in Gini index and a fall in Shannon and inverse Simpson diversity were observed from naive through CM, EM and EMRA. A power law was followed by TCR abundance, with an exponent that differed between naive and memory subsets but was consistent across the three individuals. A few larger clonotypes were present in naive repertoires, especially CD8 naive repertoires, and these clonotypes were possibly memory cells re-expressing CD45RA.

Recombination linked TRBV7-2 to TRBJ2-1, and possibly TRBD2, on 6 matching bases. The specimen was naive CD4+ T cells from blood. The cell subset or site label here, explained by the study, means: naive T cells, CD45RA high CD27+. The source of this sequence is a human donor in good health. The CDR3 reads CASSLVATSSNEQFF. The DNA sequence is given as TGTGCCAGCAGCTTAGTCGCGACTAGTAGCAATGAGCAGTTCTTC.